This T cell receptor beta chain is drawn from a study of control samples from healthy donors and cancer patients. TCRdb's table, derived via immunoSEQ multiplex PCR, lists solely in-frame clones and lacks some. The sample consists of about 51,000 clones, approximately 89% of them appearing once. Germline assignment: CDR1 MNHNS and CDR2 SASEGT. Trimming shortened V by 8 bases and J by 4 bases, and 6 bases separated the two germline ends. CDR3 size: 10 residues. The material sequenced was PBMCs. This clonotype originated in a middle-aged man with colorectal cancer. V and J are TRBV6-1 and TRBJ2-7; tentatively, D is TRBD2 (5 bases). The CDR3 loop reads CASGSYEQYF. CDR3 sequence (DNA): TGTGCCAGCGGGAGTTACGAGCAGTACTTC.